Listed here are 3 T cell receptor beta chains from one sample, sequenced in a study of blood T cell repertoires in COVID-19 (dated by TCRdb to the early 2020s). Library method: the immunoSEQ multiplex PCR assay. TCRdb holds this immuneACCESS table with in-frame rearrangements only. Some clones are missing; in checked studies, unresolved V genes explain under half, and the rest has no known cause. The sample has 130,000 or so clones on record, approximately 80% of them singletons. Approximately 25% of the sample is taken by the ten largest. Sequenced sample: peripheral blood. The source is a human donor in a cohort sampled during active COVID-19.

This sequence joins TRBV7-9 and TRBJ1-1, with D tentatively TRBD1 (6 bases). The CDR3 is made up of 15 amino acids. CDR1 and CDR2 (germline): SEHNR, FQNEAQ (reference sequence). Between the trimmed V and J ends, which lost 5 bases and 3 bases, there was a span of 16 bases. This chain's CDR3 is CASSRYRDTHTEAFF. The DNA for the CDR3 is TGTGCCAGCAGCCGCTACCGGGACACTCACACTGAAGCTTTCTTT.

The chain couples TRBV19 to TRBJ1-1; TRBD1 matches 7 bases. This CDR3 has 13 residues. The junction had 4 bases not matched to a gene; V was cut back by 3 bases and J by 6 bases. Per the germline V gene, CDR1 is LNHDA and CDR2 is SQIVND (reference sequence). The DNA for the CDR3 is TGTGCCAGTAGTATGCACAGGGGATCTGAAGCTTTCTTT. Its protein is CASSMHRGSEAFF.

CDR3 sequence: CASSFRDRGNTGELFF. The CDR3 DNA is TGTGCCAGCAGTTTCCGGGACAGGGGGAACACCGGGGAGCTGTTTTTT. The V call is TRBV28, the J call TRBJ2-2, with 10 bases aligning to TRBD1. CDR3 size: 16 residues. CDR1 is MDHEN and CDR2 is SYDVKM in the germline V gene. V lost 3 bases to trimming and J lost 1 base; unmatched junction nucleotides: 2.